This TCR beta chain originates from a study of prognosis after radiotherapy for stage I lung cancer. This clonotype showed up many times. Genomic DNA was the source, and TCR beta CDR3 was amplified from it by two-round multiplex PCR. Individual primers that were specific to each TRBV and TRBJ gene served in first-round PCR. Via MiXCR, TCRdb re-called the multiplex PCR reads, giving one row per CDR3 protein. Among about 35,000 distinct CDR3 sequences listed, under 40% were seen once. V was pared by 0 bases and J by 5 bases, with 13 bases between. The CDR3 sequence is 15 residues long. Germline V CDR1 and CDR2: SGHNT, YENEEA.

The sequence derives from a donor aged 50 or older with non-small cell lung cancer. The specimen comprised PBMCs, sampled before or after stereotactic body radiation therapy (not recorded which). This sequence joins TRBV11-3 and TRBJ1-1; D possibly corresponds to TRBD1 (5 bases). As DNA, the CDR3 is TGTGCCAGCAGCTTAGATGGGACCACGGGGACTGAAGCTTTCTTT. It yields the protein CASSLDGTTGTEAFF.